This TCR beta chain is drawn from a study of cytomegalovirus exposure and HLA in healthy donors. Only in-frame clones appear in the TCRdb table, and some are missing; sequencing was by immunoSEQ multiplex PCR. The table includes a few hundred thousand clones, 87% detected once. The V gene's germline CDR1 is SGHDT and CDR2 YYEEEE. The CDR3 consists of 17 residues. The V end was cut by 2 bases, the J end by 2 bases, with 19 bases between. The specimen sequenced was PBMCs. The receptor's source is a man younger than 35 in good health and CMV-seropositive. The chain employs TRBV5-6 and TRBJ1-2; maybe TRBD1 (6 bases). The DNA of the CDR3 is TGTGCCAGCAGCTTTATACCGCACAGGGAAAGGAACTATGGCTACACCTTC. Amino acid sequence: CASSFIPHRERNYGYTF.